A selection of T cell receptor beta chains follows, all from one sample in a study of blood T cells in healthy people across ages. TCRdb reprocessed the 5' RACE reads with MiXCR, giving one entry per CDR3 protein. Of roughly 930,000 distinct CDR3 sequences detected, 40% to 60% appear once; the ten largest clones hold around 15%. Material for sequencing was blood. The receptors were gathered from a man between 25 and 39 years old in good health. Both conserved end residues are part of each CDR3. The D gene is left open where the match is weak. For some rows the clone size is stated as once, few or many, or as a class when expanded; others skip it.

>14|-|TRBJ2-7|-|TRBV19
CASSIDSGYYEQYF
TGTGCCAGTAGTATAGACTCAGGATACTACGAGCAGTACTTC
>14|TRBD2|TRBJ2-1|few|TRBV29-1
CSVEDLGGVGEQFF
TGCAGCGTTGAAGATCTCGGGGGGGTCGGTGAGCAGTTCTTC
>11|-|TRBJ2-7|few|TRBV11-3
CASSFYHEQYF
TGTGCCAGCAGCTTTTACCACGAGCAGTACTTC
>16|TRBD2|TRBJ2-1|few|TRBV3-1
CASSPPASGGANEQFF
TGTGCCAGCAGCCCACCCGCCAGCGGGGGGGCCAATGAGCAGTTCTTC
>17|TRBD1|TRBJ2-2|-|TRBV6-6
CASSCKTGDWYTGELFF
TGTGCCAGCAGTTGCAAGACAGGGGATTGGTACACCGGGGAGCTGTTTTTT
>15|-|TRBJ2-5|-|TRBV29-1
CSVAGSGLVQETQYF
TGCAGCGTTGCGGGGTCTGGGCTTGTCCAAGAGACCCAGTACTTC
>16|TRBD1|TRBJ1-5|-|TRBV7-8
CASSETGTGSNQPQHF
TGTGCCAGCAGCGAGACCGGGACAGGGAGCAATCAGCCCCAGCATTTT
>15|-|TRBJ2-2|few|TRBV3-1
CASSPPNKNTGELFF
TGTGCCAGCAGCCCTCCGAATAAGAACACCGGGGAGCTGTTTTTT
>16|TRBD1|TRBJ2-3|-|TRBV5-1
CASSHDPGQSTDTQYF
TGCGCCAGCAGCCATGATCCGGGACAGAGCACAGATACGCAGTATTTT
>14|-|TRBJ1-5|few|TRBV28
CASRTPTSNQPQHF
TGTGCCAGCAGGACCCCGACTAGCAATCAGCCCCAGCATTTT
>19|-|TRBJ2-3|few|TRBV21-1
CASSKADLGGGPYTDTQYF
TGTGCCAGCAGCAAAGCGGATCTTGGCGGGGGGCCCTACACAGATACGCAGTATTTT
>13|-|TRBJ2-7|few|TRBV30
CAWSRADSYEQYF
TGTGCCTGGAGTCGGGCAGATTCCTACGAGCAGTACTTC
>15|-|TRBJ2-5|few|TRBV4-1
CASSQVGLHQETQYF
TGCGCCAGCAGCCAAGTCGGCCTTCACCAAGAGACCCAGTACTTC
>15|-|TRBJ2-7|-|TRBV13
CASSMGGLSSYEQYF
TGTGCCAGCAGCATGGGGGGCCTGAGCTCCTACGAGCAGTACTTC